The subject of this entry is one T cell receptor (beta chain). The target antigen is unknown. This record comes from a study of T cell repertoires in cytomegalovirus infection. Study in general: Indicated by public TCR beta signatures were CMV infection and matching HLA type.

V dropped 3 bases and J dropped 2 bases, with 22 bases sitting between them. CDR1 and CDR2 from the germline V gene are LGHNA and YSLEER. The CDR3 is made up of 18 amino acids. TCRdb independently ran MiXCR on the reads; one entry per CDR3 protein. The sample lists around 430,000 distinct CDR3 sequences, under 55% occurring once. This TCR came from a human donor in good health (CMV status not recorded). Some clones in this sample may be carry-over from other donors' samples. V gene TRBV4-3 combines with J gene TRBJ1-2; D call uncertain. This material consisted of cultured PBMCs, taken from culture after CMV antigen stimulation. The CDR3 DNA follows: TGCGCCAGCAGCCATTCCCGTCCCGGGAGAACCGGCAACTATGGCTACACCTTC. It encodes CASSHSRPGRTGNYGYTF.